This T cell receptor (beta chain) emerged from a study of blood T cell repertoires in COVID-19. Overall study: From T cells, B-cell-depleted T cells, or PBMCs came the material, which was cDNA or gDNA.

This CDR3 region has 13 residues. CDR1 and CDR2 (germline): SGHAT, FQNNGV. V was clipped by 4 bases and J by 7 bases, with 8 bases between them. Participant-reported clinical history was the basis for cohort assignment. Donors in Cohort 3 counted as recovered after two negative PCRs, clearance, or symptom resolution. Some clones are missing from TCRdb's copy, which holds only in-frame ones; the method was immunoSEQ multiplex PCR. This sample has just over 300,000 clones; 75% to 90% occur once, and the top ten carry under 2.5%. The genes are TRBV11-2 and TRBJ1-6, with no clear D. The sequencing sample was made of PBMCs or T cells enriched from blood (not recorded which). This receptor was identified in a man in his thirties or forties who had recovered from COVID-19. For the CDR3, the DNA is TGTGCCAGCAGCTACTCGGGGAATTCACCCCTCCACTTT. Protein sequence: CASSYSGNSPLHF. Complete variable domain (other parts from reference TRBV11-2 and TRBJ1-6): EAGVAQSPRYKIIEKRQSVAFWCNPISGHATLYWYQQILGQGPKLLIQFQNNGVVDDSQLPKDRFSAERLKGVDSTLKIQPAKLEDSAVYLCASSYSGNSPLHFGNGTRLTVT.